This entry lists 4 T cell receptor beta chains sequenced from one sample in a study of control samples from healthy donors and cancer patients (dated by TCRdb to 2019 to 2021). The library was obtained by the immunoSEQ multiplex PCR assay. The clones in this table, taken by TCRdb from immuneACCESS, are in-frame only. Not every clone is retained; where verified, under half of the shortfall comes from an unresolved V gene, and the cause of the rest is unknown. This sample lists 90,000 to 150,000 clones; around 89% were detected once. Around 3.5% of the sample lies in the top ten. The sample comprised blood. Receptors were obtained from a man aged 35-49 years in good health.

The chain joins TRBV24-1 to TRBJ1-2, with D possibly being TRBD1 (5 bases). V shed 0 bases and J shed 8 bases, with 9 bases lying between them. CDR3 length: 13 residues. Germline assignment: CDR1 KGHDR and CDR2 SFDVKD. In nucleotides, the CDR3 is TGTGCCACCAGTGATTTGCAGGGTACCGGCTACACCTTC. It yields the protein CATSDLQGTGYTF.

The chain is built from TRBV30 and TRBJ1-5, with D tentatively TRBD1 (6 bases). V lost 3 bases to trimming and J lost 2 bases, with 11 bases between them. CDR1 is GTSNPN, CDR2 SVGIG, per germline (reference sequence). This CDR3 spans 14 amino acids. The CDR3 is CAWRGAGGNQPQHF. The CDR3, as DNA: TGTGCCTGGAGGGGGGCAGGGGGCAATCAGCCCCAGCATTTT.

This CDR3 is CASSIDRGRSTDTQYF. The CDR3 nucleotides read TGTGCCAGCAGCATAGACAGGGGCCGAAGCACAGATACGCAGTATTTT. This chain joins TRBV5-6 and TRBJ2-3; TRBD1 matches 8 bases. Germline CDR1 reads SGHDT; CDR2 reads YYEEEE. V trimming: 4 bases; J trimming: 0 bases; junction bases outside the gene matches: 7. There are 16 residues in the CDR3.

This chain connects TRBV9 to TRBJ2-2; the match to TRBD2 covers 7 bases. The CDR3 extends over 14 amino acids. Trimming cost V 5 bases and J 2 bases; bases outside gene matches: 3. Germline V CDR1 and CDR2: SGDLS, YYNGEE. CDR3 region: CASRGGGNTGELFF. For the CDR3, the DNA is TGTGCCAGCAGGGGCGGGGGAAACACCGGGGAGCTGTTTTTT.